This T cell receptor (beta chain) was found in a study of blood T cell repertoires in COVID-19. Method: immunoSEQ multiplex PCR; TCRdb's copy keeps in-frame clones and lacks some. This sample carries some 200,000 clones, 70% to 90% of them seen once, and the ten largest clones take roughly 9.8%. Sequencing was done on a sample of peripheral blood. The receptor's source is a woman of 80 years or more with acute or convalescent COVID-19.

In nucleotides, the CDR3 is TGTGCCAGCAGCCAAGGCGGAGCGGGAGTGAGTACCGGGGAGCTGTTTTTT. The encoded protein is CASSQGGAGVSTGELFF. The rearrangement joins TRBV3-1 (or the pseudogene TRBV3-2) to TRBJ2-2; 8 bases map to TRBD2. In germline, CDR1 is LGHDT, CDR2 YNNKEL (reference sequence). V gave up 1 base and J gave up 5 bases; unmatched junction bases: 9. The CDR3 contains 17 residues.